The following is a T cell receptor (beta chain) sequence with its context. In the study's own analysis: How many nucleated cells were present was estimated from reference gene primer amplification. Produced via immunoSEQ multiplex PCR; TCRdb's table is partial and in-frame only. V and J calls and clone size are given by that table; D and trimming were obtained from the DNA. The data contain under 500,000 clones, nearly 90% of them singletons. Participants came from 24 US areas, aged about 18 to 100 years. Donors were grouped by their self-reported clinical history. The sample originates from a study of blood T cell repertoires in COVID-19. Germline CDR1 and CDR2: WSHSY and SAAADI. V shed 0 bases and J 4 bases; nucleotides not matched to a gene: 7. This CDR3 is 17 amino acids long.

The source of this sequence is a woman under 30 with acute COVID-19. What was sequenced was PBMCs or T cells enriched from blood (not recorded which). This rearrangement joins TRBV10-2 to TRBJ2-2, with TRBD2 matching over 8 bases. In DNA form, the CDR3 reads TGCGCCAGCAGTGAGTCGAGGACTAGCCGTAGCACCGGGGAGCTGTTTTTT. Translated: CASSESRTSRSTGELFF.